Listed below are T cell receptor beta chains from one sample, sequenced in a study of Ad26.COV2.S vaccination and SARS-CoV-2 variants. The data were produced by immunoSEQ multiplex PCR, yet TCRdb's version contains in-frame clones alone and is incomplete. Here the sample spans around 300,000 clones, 86% being singletons. Sequenced here: peripheral blood, sampled in a trial of Ad26.COV2.S vaccine versus placebo. These receptors all come from a person between 18 and 65 years old who received the Ad26.COV2.S COVID-19 vaccine or a placebo. CDR3s include the opening cysteine and the closing phenylalanine or tryptophan. D genes are given only for firm matches. Clone size is shown for a subset of rows, as once, few, many or a class of expanded clone.

. TRBJ2-2 TRBV19 . CASSIENRDPNTGELFF TGTGCCAGTAGTATCGAAAACAGGGACCCGAACACCGGGGAGCTGTTTTTT
. TRBJ1-3 TRBV25-1 once CASSEGGRDTIYF TGTGCCAGCAGTGAAGGGGGGAGGGACACCATATATTTT
TRBD1 TRBJ2-3 TRBV5-1 . CASSLLGQGFTDTQYF TGCGCCAGCAGCTTGCTCGGACAGGGTTTCACAGATACGCAGTATTTT
. TRBJ1-6 TRBV18 . CASSPGEGSPLHF TGTGCCAGCTCACCGGGTGAAGGATCACCCCTCCACTTT
TRBD2 TRBJ2-2 TRBV5-1 . CASSLRGSGIVTGELFF TGCGCCAGCAGCTTGCGGGGTAGCGGGATTGTCACCGGGGAGCTGTTTTTT
. TRBJ1-2 TRBV28 . CASSSPSGSNYGYTF TGTGCCAGCAGTTCGCCCTCGGGCAGTAACTATGGCTACACCTTC
. TRBJ1-1 TRBV27 . CASRVGVNTEAFF TGTGCCAGCCGGGTGGGGGTGAACACTGAAGCTTTCTTT
TRBD2 TRBJ2-1 TRBV7-6 . CASRPEAGARNNEQFF TGTGCCAGCAGGCCAGAGGCGGGAGCTCGAAACAATGAGCAGTTCTTC
. TRBJ2-7 TRBV7-3 . CASSPPPGSYEQYF TGTGCCAGCAGCCCCCCCCCGGGCTCCTACGAGCAGTACTTC
. TRBJ2-2 TRBV5-1 . CASSFVLDRSPTGELFF TGCGCCAGCAGCTTTGTACTGGACCGAAGCCCCACCGGGGAGCTGTTTTTT
TRBD2 TRBJ2-4 TRBV9 . CASSAEGSGHPKNIQYF TGTGCCAGCAGCGCCGAGGGTAGCGGGCATCCTAAAAACATTCAGTACTTC
. TRBJ1-2 TRBV5-4 . CASSLETNYGYTF TGTGCCAGCAGTTTGGAGACTAACTATGGCTACACCTTC
TRBD1 TRBJ2-2 TRBV24-1 . CATSDGTDYTGELFF TGTGCCACCAGTGACGGGACAGACTACACCGGGGAGCTGTTTTTT
. TRBJ2-6 TRBV3-1/TRBV3-2 once CASSRDSTGANVLTF TGTGCCAGCAGCCGAGACAGTACTGGGGCCAACGTCCTGACTTTC
. TRBJ1-1 TRBV7-9 . CASSQQGTEAFF TGTGCCAGCAGCCAACAAGGCACTGAAGCTTTCTTT
. TRBJ2-1 TRBV28 . CASSLSVHSGLYNEQFF TGTGCCAGCAGTTTATCGGTTCATAGCGGACTTTACAATGAGCAGTTCTTC
. TRBJ2-4 TRBV2 . CASSWTENIQYF TGTGCCAGCTCCTGGACAGAAAACATTCAGTACTTC
. TRBJ1-1 TRBV5-6 . CASSFGGGSTEAFF TGTGCCAGCAGCTTTGGAGGGGGATCCACTGAAGCTTTCTTT
TRBD1 TRBJ2-3 TRBV28 . CASSYRDRGVDTQYF TGTGCCAGCAGTTACCGGGACAGGGGGGTGGATACGCAGTATTTT
TRBD1 TRBJ1-6 TRBV3-1/TRBV3-2 . CASSQSGQGRNSPLHF TGTGCCAGCAGCCAGTCCGGACAGGGGAGGAATTCACCCCTCCACTTT
. TRBJ2-7 TRBV5-5 . CASSLGVGKVREQYF TGTGCCAGCAGCTTGGGTGTGGGAAAAGTGCGCGAGCAGTACTTC
TRBD2 TRBJ2-7 TRBV19 . CASRYKTSGSYEQYF TGTGCCAGTAGATATAAGACTAGCGGGTCCTACGAGCAGTACTTC
TRBD2 TRBJ2-5 TRBV10-1 . CASSDIRRQREKYETQYF TGCGCCAGCAGTGATATCCGCCGGCAGCGGGAGAAATATGAGACCCAGTACTTC
TRBD2 TRBJ2-1 TRBV10-3 . CAISESGTSGSFYNEQFF TGTGCCATCAGTGAGTCCGGGACTAGCGGGAGCTTCTACAATGAGCAGTTCTTC
. TRBJ2-1 TRBV5-6 once CASRPLVGRGDDEQFF TGTGCCAGCAGGCCCCTGGTAGGACGCGGGGATGATGAGCAGTTCTTC
TRBD1 TRBJ1-6 TRBV28 . CASSLGQFNSPLHF TGTGCCAGCAGTTTGGGACAGTTTAATTCACCCCTCCACTTT
. TRBJ2-3 TRBV3-1/TRBV3-2 . CASSQDGEFGDTQYF TGTGCCAGCAGCCAAGACGGAGAGTTCGGAGATACGCAGTATTTT
. TRBJ1-6 TRBV5-1 . CASSSYPDGLNSPLHF TGCGCCAGCAGCTCTTACCCCGACGGGTTAAATTCACCCCTCCACTTT
TRBD2 TRBJ2-1 TRBV7-3 . CASSLGGRSNEQFF TGTGCCAGCAGCTTAGGCGGGAGGTCCAATGAGCAGTTCTTC
. TRBJ1-2 TRBV12-3/TRBV12-4 . CASRNQGISYTF TGTGCCAGCAGGAACCAGGGTATCAGCTACACCTTC
TRBD1 TRBJ2-5 TRBV4-2 once CASSQEWDREETQYF TGTGCCAGCAGCCAAGAATGGGACAGGGAAGAGACCCAGTACTTC
. TRBJ1-4 TRBV28 . CASSLWGGGEEKLFF TGTGCCAGCAGTTTATGGGGAGGCGGAGAAGAAAAACTGTTTTTT
TRBD1 TRBJ1-4 TRBV7-9 . CASSLGGQDPFF TGTGCCAGCAGCTTAGGGGGACAGGATCCTTTTTTT
. TRBJ1-1 TRBV28 . CASSLQPATEAFF TGTGCCAGCAGTTTACAGCCGGCCACTGAAGCTTTCTTT
. TRBJ2-7 TRBV7-2 . CASSLGRNYEQYF TGTGCCAGCAGCTTAGGTCGAAACTACGAGCAGTACTTC
. TRBJ2-3 TRBV7-2 . CASSLVRAGDTQYF TGTGCCAGCAGCTTAGTGCGGGCGGGAGATACGCAGTATTTT
TRBD2 TRBJ2-2 TRBV5-1 . CASSSTSGAHTGELFF TGCGCCAGCAGCTCCACTAGCGGTGCGCACACCGGGGAGCTGTTTTTT
. TRBJ2-5 TRBV18 . CASSPPAETQYF TGTGCCAGCTCACCACCGGCGGAGACCCAGTACTTC